The 25 T cell receptor beta chains given below trace back to one sample, sequenced in a study of a mutant IDH1 vaccine in newly diagnosed glioma. The sample's time point: week 23, last vaccination. Each dose of the vaccine consisted of 300 ug of mutant IDH1 20-mer peptide, with topical imiquimod. The method was immunoSEQ multiplex PCR; TCRdb's version includes in-frame clones alone and lacks a portion of them. This sample has about 65,000 clones, with about 85% found just once. Their antigens remain unidentified. Sequences were derived from PBMCs, sampled from a glioma patient whose treatment included an IDH1 peptide vaccine. Receptors were obtained from a man aged 25-45 years with glioma.

The V gene is TRBV6-1, the J gene TRBJ2-1, with D hard to call. The CDR3 spans 12 residues. Germline CDR1 is MNHNS and CDR2 is SASEGT. V gave up 0 bases and J gave up 10 bases, with 7 bases separating them. This CDR3 reads CASSEARVEQFF. In nucleotides, the CDR3 is TGTGCCAGCAGTGAAGCGCGAGTGGAGCAGTTCTTC.

The chain is built from TRBV27 and TRBJ1-1; D is unresolved. Trimming took 3 bases from V and 0 from J, leaving 8 bases between them. CDR1 and CDR2 from the germline V gene are MNHEY and SMNVEV (reference sequence). The CDR3 is 14 residues long. As DNA, the CDR3 is TGTGCCAGCAGTTTCCGGCGGTTGAACACTGAAGCTTTCTTT. Protein product: CASSFRRLNTEAFF.

J is TRBJ1-2 and V is TRBV6-1, with 9 nucleotides matching TRBD1. The germline V gene encodes CDR1 MNHNS and CDR2 SASEGT. Trimming took 2 bases from V and 2 from J; bases not matched to a gene: 12. CDR3 length: 18 residues. CDR3 loop: CASSERQGTGTLNYGYTF. Written as DNA, the CDR3 is TGTGCCAGCAGTGAAAGGCAGGGGACAGGGACTCTGAACTATGGCTACACCTTC.

The chain has TRBV6-6 and TRBJ1-2; TRBD1 matches at 8 bases. CDR1 and CDR2 from the germline V gene are MNHNY and SVGAGI (reference sequence). The CDR3 has 14 amino acids. V gave up 5 bases and J gave up 1 base; unmatched junction bases: 3. CDR3 nucleotides: TGTGCCAGCAGTAAAGGACAGGGTAACTATGGCTACACCTTC. Protein product: CASSKGQGNYGYTF.

Only one count was recorded for this clone. The chain joins TRBV4-2 to TRBJ2-2; TRBD1 agrees at 7 bases. The V segment lost 4 bases and the J segment 0 bases; nucleotides outside the gene matches: 2. This CDR3 comprises 15 residues. CDR1 LGHNA and CDR2 YNFKEQ come from the germline V gene. CDR3 sequence (DNA): TGTGCCAGCAGCCTGACAGGGACGAACACCGGGGAGCTGTTTTTT. Amino acids: CASSLTGTNTGELFF.

The rearrangement joins TRBV19 to TRBJ1-1, with no clear D. Trimming pared 6 bases from V and 4 bases from J, leaving 9 bases between. Germline V lookup: CDR1 LNHDA, CDR2 SQIVND (reference sequence). This CDR3 has 12 residues. CDR3 in DNA: TGTGCCAGTAGAGGACTTGGCACTGAAGCTTTCTTT. As protein: CASRGLGTEAFF.

A remark on this clone: A junction end diverges from the germline sequence, so it may reflect a read error. The chain carries TRBV7-7 and TRBJ2-1; 13 nucleotides align to TRBD2. The V gene's germline CDR1 is SSHAT and CDR2 FNYEAQ (reference sequence). CDR3 length: 16 amino acids. The CDR3 here is CASSFTSGGAYNEQFF. In DNA form, the CDR3 reads TGTGCCAGCAGTTTTACTAGCGGGGGGGCCTATAATGAGCAGTTCTTC.

The rearrangement joins TRBV6-5 to TRBJ1-5; 9 positions match TRBD1. The germline V gene encodes CDR1 MNHEY and CDR2 SVGAGI. The CDR3 spans 14 residues. Germline trimming cut 8 bases from V and 3 bases from J; bases unmatched to any gene: 5. This chain's CDR3 is CASRGQGLNQPQHF. For the CDR3, the DNA is TGTGCCAGCCGGGGACAGGGACTCAATCAGCCCCAGCATTTT.

The rearrangement links TRBV9 to TRBJ1-6; D remains unclear. Germline CDR1 and CDR2: SGDLS and YYNGEE. The ends were cut back, 4 bases at V and 11 bases at J, with 16 bases in the middle. The CDR3 is 14 residues long. This CDR3 reads CASSSGAGRPPLHF. In nucleotides, the CDR3 is TGTGCCAGCAGCTCAGGAGCAGGACGTCCACCCCTCCACTTT.

The CDR3 sequence: CASSLGFRRLYGYTF. DNA for the CDR3: TGTGCCAGCAGCCTTGGCTTTCGCCGGTTGTATGGCTACACCTTC. The chain couples TRBV5-4 to TRBJ1-2, with D uncertain. CDR3 length: 15 residues. Germline V gene lookup returns CDR1 SGHNT and CDR2 YYREEE (reference sequence). Trimming removed 4 bases at V and 5 bases at J, with 18 bases between.

The gene calls are TRBV19 and TRBJ2-2, with 10 bases fitting TRBD1. The CDR3 length is 14 residues. Germline CDR1 LNHDA, CDR2 SQIVND (reference sequence). V was pared by 9 bases and J by 5 bases, with 6 bases of the junction left unmatched. The CDR3 coding sequence is TGTGCCAGCGCCGGGACAGGGGTTACCGGGGAGCTGTTTTTT. This sequence encodes CASAGTGVTGELFF. The whole variable domain, remainder taken from reference TRBV19 and TRBJ2-2, is DGGITQSPKYLFRKEGQNVTLSCEQNLNHDAMYWYRQDPGQGLRLIYYSQIVNDFQKGDIAEGYSVSREKKESFPLTVTSAQKNPTAFYLCASAGTGVTGELFFGEGSRLTVL.

This chain connects TRBV5-1 to TRBJ2-2; 9 nucleotides agree with TRBD1. The CDR3 has 15 amino acids. Germline V CDR1 and CDR2: SGHRS, YFSETQ. Germline trimming cut 3 bases from V and 4 bases from J; bases unmatched to any gene: 4. This CDR3 reads CASSWGQGGTGELFF. CDR3 DNA: TGCGCCAGCAGCTGGGGACAGGGCGGCACCGGGGAGCTGTTTTTT.

This clone was seen once. The J gene is TRBJ2-1, the V gene TRBV11-2; TRBD2 matches 8 bases. The CDR3 is 13 residues long. The junction had 8 bases not matched to a gene; V was cut back by 1 base and J by 15 bases. Germline loops: CDR1 SGHAT, CDR2 FQNNGV. The CDR3 DNA reads TGTGCCAGCAGCTTAGCGATAGCGGGACCTCTGTTCTTC. As protein: CASSLAIAGPLFF.

This sequence joins TRBV9 and TRBJ1-2; 7 bases align to TRBD1. The germline V gene has CDR1 SGDLS and CDR2 YYNGEE. V was clipped by 2 bases and J by 8 bases; unmatched bases: 12. The CDR3 runs 15 residues. CDR3 in DNA: TGTGCCAGCAGCGTTGGCGAGGGGGCTCTTCGAGGCTACACCTTC. Its protein product is CASSVGEGALRGYTF.

This clone was recorded only once. This chain connects TRBV30 to TRBJ1-1; D may be TRBD1 (6 bases). In germline, CDR1 is GTSNPN, CDR2 SVGIG (reference sequence). Trimming left V 0 bases short and J 5 bases short, with 22 bases between. CDR3 length: 17 amino acids. Here the CDR3 reads CAWSVIGGAIPYTEAFF. CDR3 DNA sequence: TGTGCCTGGAGTGTGATCGGGGGCGCTATCCCATATACTGAAGCTTTCTTT.

The chain combines TRBV13 with TRBJ2-7; 9 nucleotides align to TRBD1. Germline trimming cut 5 bases from V and 3 bases from J; bases unmatched to any gene: 5. The CDR3 covers 14 residues. CDR1 and CDR2 (germline): PRHDT, FYEKMQ (reference sequence). Here the CDR3 reads CASSRGQGSYEQYF. The DNA of the CDR3 is TGTGCCAGCAGCCGGGGACAGGGAAGCTACGAGCAGTACTTC.

The chain recombines TRBV20-1 with TRBJ2-1; no firm D call. The CDR3 consists of 11 residues. The germline CDR1 and CDR2 sequences are DFQATT and SNEGSKA (reference sequence). V shed 6 bases and J shed 11 bases, with 14 bases lying between them. The CDR3 loop is CSAEQGRQQFF. Here the CDR3 DNA reads TGCAGTGCGGAACAAGGACGACAGCAGTTCTTC.

This chain links TRBV5-1 with TRBJ2-7; TRBD2 might be the D (5 bases). The CDR3 spans 11 residues. Deletions cut 5 bases from V and 5 bases from J, with 8 bases between. Per the germline V gene, CDR1 is SGHRS and CDR2 is YFSETQ. The CDR3: CASRGANEQYF. As DNA, the CDR3 is TGCGCCAGCAGGGGAGCGAACGAGCAGTACTTC.

The chain carries TRBV7-2 and TRBJ2-7; TRBD1 might be the D (5 bases). CDR1 SGHTA and CDR2 FQGNSA come from the germline V gene. The V end lost 1 base, the J end lost 0 bases, and 7 bases lay between the germline ends. The CDR3 is 14 amino acids. CDR3 bases: TGTGCCAGCAGCTTAGGACAGTCCTCCTACGAGCAGTACTTC. Translation: CASSLGQSSYEQYF.

This chain links TRBV2 with TRBJ1-6, with D perhaps matching TRBD1 (6 bases). CDR1 and CDR2 from the germline V gene are SNHLY and FYNNEI. The CDR3 contains 13 residues. Deletions cut 8 bases from V and 9 bases from J, with 14 bases between. CDR3 DNA: TGTGCCAGCGTCGGCAGGGGCGTTTCACCCCTCCACTTT. Translating it yields CASVGRGVSPLHF.

The J gene is TRBJ1-4, the V gene TRBV9, with 8 bases that match TRBD1. Looked up from germline, CDR1 is SGDLS and CDR2 is YYNGEE. The CDR3 sequence is 15 residues long. J was trimmed by 3 bases and V by 4 bases; bases with no gene match: 5. The CDR3 nucleotides are TGTGCCAGCAGCTTAGAGACAGGGGCTAATGAAAAACTGTTTTTT. Its translation: CASSLETGANEKLFF.

The table lists this clone with a count of one. V usage is TRBV1 and J usage is TRBJ1-4. TRBV1 is assigned pseudogene status. The CDR3 extends over 15 amino acids. CDR3 DNA sequence: TGCACCAGCAGCCAAGACCCACCGTGCTTGGAAAAACTGTTTTTT. Amino acid sequence: CTSSQDPPCLEKLFF.

The genes are TRBV7-6 and TRBJ2-1, with TRBD1 identical over 11 bases. CDR1 and CDR2 (germline): SGHVS, FNYEAQ. CDR3 length: 19 residues. With V trimmed by 3 bases and J by 8 bases, 18 bases remained unmatched. The CDR3 bases are TGTGCCAGCAGCTTTCGGGACAGGGGGTCCTACTCCTCGATTGATGAGCAGTTCTTC. Amino acid sequence: CASSFRDRGSYSSIDEQFF. The whole variable domain, remainder taken from reference TRBV7-6 and TRBJ2-1, is GAGVSQSPRYKVTKRGQDVALRCDPISGHVSLYWYRQALGQGPEFLTYFNYEAQQDKSGLPNDRFSAERPEGSISTLTIQRTEQRDSAMYRCASSFRDRGSYSSIDEQFFGPGTRLTVL.

CDR3 region: CASSGETRHYGYTF. DNA of the CDR3: TGTGCCAGCAGTGGGGAGACCAGACACTATGGCTACACCTTC. The genes are TRBV6-1 and TRBJ1-2; D unclear. With 4 bases removed from V and 3 bases from J, the gap between germline ends came to 12 bases. The CDR3 sequence is 14 residues long. Germline V lookup: CDR1 MNHNS, CDR2 SASEGT.

In nucleotides, the CDR3 is TGTGCCAGCAGCCTCCAGGGGGAACAGTTCTTC. It codes for CASSLQGEQFF. The genes are TRBV11-1 and TRBJ2-1; 7 bases are a match to TRBD1. Germline-derived CDR1 and CDR2 are SGHAT and FQDESV (reference sequence). V lost 5 bases to trimming and J lost 13 bases; unmatched junction nucleotides: 5. CDR3 length: 11 amino acids.